Sequencing of this T cell receptor (beta chain) was carried out in a study of T-cell memory formation after mild COVID-19. The overall study: Largely, TCR clusters stayed within a single donor. Study observations and caveats: Most CD4+ clones that shrank were in CM and EM, while CD8+ ones turned up in EMRA.

The germline V gene has CDR1 DFQATT and CDR2 SNEGSKA (reference sequence). Trimming cost V 1 base and J 0 bases, with 19 bases left between them. The CDR3 has 18 amino acids. This clonotype was counted ten times or more. Its antigen remains unidentified. TCRdb called the 5' RACE reads again in MiXCR, with one record for every CDR3 protein. The data contain tens of thousands of distinct CDR3 sequences, roughly 7.4% of them singletons. Sequencing used PBMCs or a T cell subset sorted from them (not recorded which). V is TRBV20-1 and J is TRBJ1-3, with D possibly being TRBD1 (6 bases). The TCR was taken from an adult woman who had mild COVID-19 (a few samples of this study predate the infection). Cell type and time point are not known. The CDR3 DNA sequence: TGCAGTGCTAGAGCTTGGACAGCCACGGATCCCTCTGGAAACACCATATATTTT. This gives the protein CSARAWTATDPSGNTIYF.